The sequence of this T cell receptor beta chain was determined in a study of cytomegalovirus exposure and HLA in healthy donors. Turning to the study itself: Some 90 million unique TCRs from HLA-typed donors were held in an early data release.

As for this clone: Its antigen is undetermined.

The PCR ran on 60 Vbeta and 13 Jbeta primers. Measured with immunoSEQ multiplex PCR; TCRdb has only the in-frame clones, and not every one. This table holds 100,000 to 150,000 clones, about 74% found once. Unrecorded immune exposures were likely, despite nominal health at sampling. Findings and caveats of the study: TCR beta V segments were, for the most part, productive about 87% or about 30% of the time in an earlier analysis. Being indistinguishable, some V segments were excluded, TRBV6-2 and TRBV6-3 among them.

The trim removed 4 bases at V and 9 bases at J, leaving 6 bases unmatched. CDR3 length: 14 amino acids. Germline CDR1 SGDLS, CDR2 YYNGEE. Material for sequencing was PBMCs. This TCR was recovered from a woman in her forties or fifties in good health and CMV-seropositive. The chain links TRBV9 to TRBJ1-6; 8 positions match TRBD1. CDR3: CASSTRTGRSPLHF. In DNA, the CDR3 is TGTGCCAGCAGCACCCGGACAGGGCGTTCACCCCTCCACTTT. The full variable domain, completed using reference TRBV9 and TRBJ1-6, is DSGVTQTPKHLITATGQRVTLRCSPRSGDLSVYWYQQSLDQGLQFLIQYYNGEERAKGNILERFSAQQFPDLHSELNLSSLELGDSALYFCASSTRTGRSPLHFGNGTRLTVT.